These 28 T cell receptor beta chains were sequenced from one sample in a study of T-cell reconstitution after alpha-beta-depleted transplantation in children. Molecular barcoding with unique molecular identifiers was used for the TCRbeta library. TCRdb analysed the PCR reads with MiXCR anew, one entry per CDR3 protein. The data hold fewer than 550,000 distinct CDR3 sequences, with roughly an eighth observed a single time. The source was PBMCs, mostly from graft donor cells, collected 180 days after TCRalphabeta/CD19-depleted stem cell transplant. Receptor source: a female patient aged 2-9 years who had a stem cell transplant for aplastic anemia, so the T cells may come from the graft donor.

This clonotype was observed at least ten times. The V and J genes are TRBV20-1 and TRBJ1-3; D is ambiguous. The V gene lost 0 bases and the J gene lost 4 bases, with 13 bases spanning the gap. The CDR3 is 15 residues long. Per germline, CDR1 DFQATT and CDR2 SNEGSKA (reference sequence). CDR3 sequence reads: CSAREGSGFGNTIYF. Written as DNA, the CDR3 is TGCAGTGCTAGAGAGGGGTCGGGATTCGGAAACACCATATATTTT.

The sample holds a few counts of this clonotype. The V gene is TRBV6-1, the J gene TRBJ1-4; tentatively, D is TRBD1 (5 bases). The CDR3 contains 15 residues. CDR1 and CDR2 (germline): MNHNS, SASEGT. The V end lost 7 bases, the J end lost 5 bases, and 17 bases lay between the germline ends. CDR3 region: CASKRAGRRNEKLFF. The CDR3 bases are TGTGCCAGCAAACGGGCGGGACGGAGAAATGAAAAACTGTTTTTT.

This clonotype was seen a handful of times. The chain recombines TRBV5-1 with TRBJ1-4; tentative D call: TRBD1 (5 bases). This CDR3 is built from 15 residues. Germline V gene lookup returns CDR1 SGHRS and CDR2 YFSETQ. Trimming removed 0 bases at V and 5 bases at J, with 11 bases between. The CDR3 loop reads CASSLVGRGNEKLFF. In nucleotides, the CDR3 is TGCGCCAGCAGCTTGGTGGGGAGGGGAAATGAAAAACTGTTTTTT. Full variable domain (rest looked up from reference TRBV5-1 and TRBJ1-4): KAGVTQTPRYLIKTRGQQVTLSCSPISGHRSVSWYQQTPGQGLQFLFEYFSETQRNKGNFPGRFSGRQFSNSRSEMNVSTLELGDSALYLCASSLVGRGNEKLFFGSGTQLSVL.

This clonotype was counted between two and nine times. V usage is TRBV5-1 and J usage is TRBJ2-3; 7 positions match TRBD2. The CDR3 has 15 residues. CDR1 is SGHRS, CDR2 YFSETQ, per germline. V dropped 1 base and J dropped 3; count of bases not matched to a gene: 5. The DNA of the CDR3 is TGCGCCAGCAGCTTGCGGGGGGTCCAGACAGATACGCAGTATTTT. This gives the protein CASSLRGVQTDTQYF.

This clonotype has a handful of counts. For the CDR3, the DNA is TGTGCCAGCAGAGTGACCCTAGCCAAAAACATTCAGTACTTC. This codes for CASRVTLAKNIQYF. V and J are TRBV27 and TRBJ2-4, with D unresolved. The CDR3 is made up of 14 amino acids. V lost 6 bases and J lost 0, with 9 bases in between. Germline V lookup: CDR1 MNHEY, CDR2 SMNVEV (reference sequence).

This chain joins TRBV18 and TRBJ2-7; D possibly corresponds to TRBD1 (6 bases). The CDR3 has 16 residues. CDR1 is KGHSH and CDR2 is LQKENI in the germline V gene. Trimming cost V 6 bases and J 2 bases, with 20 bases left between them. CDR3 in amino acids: CASSAQIMDSTYEQYV. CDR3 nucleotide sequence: TGTGCCAGCTCCGCGCAGATCATGGACAGTACCTACGAGCAGTACGTC.

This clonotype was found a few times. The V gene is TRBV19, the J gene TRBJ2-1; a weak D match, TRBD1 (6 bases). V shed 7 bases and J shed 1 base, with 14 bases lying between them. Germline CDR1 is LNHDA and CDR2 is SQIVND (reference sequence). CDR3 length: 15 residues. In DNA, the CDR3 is TGTGCCAGTACCAGTCACGGGACATCCTACAATGAGCAGTTCTTC. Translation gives CASTSHGTSYNEQFF.

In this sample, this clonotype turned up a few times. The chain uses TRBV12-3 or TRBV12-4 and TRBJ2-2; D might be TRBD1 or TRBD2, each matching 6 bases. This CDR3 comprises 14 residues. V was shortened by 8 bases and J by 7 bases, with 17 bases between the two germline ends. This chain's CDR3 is CASRPFRGVGELFF. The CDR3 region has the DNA TGTGCCAGCCGACCATTTAGGGGGGTCGGGGAGCTGTTTTTT.

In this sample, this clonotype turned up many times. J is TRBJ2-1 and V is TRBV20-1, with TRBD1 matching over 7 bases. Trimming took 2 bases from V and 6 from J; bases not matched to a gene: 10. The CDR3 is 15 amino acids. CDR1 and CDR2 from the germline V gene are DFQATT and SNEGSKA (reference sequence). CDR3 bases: TGCAGTGCTAGAAACTTAGGACAGGCGGGCAATGAGCAGTTCTTC. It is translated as CSARNLGQAGNEQFF.

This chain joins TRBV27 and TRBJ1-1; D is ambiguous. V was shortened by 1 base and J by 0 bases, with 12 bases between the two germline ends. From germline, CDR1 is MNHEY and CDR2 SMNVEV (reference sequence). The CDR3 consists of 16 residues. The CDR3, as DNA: TGTGCCAGCAGTTTATTGTGGACGAGCATGAACACTGAAGCTTTCTTT. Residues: CASSLLWTSMNTEAFF.

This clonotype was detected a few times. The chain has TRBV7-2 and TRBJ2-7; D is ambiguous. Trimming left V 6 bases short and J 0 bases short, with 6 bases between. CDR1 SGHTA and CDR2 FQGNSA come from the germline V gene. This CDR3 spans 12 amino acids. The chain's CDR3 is CASSPISYEQYF. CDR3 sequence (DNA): TGTGCCAGCAGTCCTATCTCCTACGAGCAGTACTTC.

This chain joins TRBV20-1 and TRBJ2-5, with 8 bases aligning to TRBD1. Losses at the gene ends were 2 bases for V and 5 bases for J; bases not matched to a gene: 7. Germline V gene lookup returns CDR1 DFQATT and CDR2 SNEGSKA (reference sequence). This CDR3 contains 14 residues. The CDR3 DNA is TGCAGTGCTAGACCGCGGGCAGGGGGCGAGACCCAGTACTTC. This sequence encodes CSARPRAGGETQYF.

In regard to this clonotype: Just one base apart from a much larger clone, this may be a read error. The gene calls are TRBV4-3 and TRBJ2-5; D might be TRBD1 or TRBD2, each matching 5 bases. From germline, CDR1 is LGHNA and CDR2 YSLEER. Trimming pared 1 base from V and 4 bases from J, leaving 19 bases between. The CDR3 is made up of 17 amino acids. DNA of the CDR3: TGCGCCAGCAGCCAAGGTCTCCCCACCGGGACGCGAGAGACCCAGTACTTC. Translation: CASSQGLPTGTRETQYF.

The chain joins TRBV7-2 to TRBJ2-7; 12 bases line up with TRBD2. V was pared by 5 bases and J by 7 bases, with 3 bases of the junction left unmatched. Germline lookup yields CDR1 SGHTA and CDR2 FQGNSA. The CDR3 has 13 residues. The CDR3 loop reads CASSRLAGVEQYV. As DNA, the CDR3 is TGTGCCAGCAGCAGACTAGCGGGAGTTGAGCAGTACGTC.

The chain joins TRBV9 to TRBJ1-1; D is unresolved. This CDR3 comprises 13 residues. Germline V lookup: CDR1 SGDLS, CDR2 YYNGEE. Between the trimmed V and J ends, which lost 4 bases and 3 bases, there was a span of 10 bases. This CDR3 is CASSREVDTEAFF. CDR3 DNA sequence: TGTGCCAGCAGCCGAGAAGTGGACACTGAAGCTTTCTTT.

In DNA form, the CDR3 reads TGTGCCAGCAGTGATGGCCAGGCGAACACCGGGGAGCTGTTTTTT. Residues: CASSDGQANTGELFF. This chain uses TRBV6-4 with TRBJ2-2, with D uncertain. Germline CDR1 is MRHNA and CDR2 is SNTAGT. V shed 3 bases and J shed 0 bases, with 8 bases lying between them. The CDR3 length is 15 residues.

CDR3 coding DNA: TGCGCCAGCAGCCAAGGGACTCACTCTGGAAACACCATATATTTT. This translates into CASSQGTHSGNTIYF. V gene TRBV4-3 combines with J gene TRBJ1-3; D not resolved. The CDR3 runs to 15 residues. In germline, CDR1 is LGHNA, CDR2 YSLEER. Trimming took off 1 base at V and 0 bases at J, with 7 bases between the two ends.

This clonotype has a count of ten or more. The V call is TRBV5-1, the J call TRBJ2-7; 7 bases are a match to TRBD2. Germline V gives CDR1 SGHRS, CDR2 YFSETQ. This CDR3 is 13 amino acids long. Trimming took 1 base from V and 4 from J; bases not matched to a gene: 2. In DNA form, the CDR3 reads TGCGCCAGCAGCTTGCTAGCGGATTACGAGCAGTACTTC. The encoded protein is CASSLLADYEQYF.

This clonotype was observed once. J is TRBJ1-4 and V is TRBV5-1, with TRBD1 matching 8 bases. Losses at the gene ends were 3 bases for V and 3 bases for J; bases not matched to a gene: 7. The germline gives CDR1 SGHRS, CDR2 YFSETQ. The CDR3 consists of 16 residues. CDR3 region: CASSYFGTGPNEKLFF. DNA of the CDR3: TGCGCCAGCAGCTACTTCGGGACAGGACCTAATGAAAAACTGTTTTTT.

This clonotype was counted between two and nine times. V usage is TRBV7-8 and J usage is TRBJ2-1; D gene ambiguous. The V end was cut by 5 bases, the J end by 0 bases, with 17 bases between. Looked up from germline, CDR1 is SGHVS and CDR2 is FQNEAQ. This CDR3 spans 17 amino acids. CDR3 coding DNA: TGTGCCAGCAGCCAACACACACGGACGAGCTCCTACAATGAGCAGTTCTTC. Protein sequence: CASSQHTRTSSYNEQFF.

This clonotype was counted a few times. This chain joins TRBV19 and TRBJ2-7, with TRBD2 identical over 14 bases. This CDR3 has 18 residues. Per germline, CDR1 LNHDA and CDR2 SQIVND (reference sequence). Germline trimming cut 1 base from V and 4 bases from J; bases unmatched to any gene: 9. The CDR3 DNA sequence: TGTGCCAGTAGTATAGTGGGGACTAGCGGGAGTCGTCTGTACGAGCAGTACTTC. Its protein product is CASSIVGTSGSRLYEQYF.

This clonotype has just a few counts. The CDR3 protein is CASRPHRGWGYTF. DNA for the CDR3: TGTGCCAGCAGACCTCACAGGGGTTGGGGCTACACCTTC. V is TRBV27 and J is TRBJ1-2; 7 nucleotides match TRBD1. CDR1 is MNHEY, CDR2 SMNVEV, per germline (reference sequence). CDR3 length equals 13 residues. V shed 6 bases, J shed 8 bases, and the junction held 9 bases outside the gene matches.

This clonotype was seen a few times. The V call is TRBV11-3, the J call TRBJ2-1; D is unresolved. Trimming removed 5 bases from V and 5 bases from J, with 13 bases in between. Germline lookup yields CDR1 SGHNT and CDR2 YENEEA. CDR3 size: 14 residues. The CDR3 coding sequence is TGTGCCAGCAGCCTGTTCCCCCGCGACAATGAGCAGTTCTTC. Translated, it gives CASSLFPRDNEQFF.

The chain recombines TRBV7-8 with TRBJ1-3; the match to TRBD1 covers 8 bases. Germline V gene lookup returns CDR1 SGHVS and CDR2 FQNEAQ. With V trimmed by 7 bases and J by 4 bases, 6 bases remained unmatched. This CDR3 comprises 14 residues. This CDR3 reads CASKEQGGGNTIYF. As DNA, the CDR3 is TGTGCCAGCAAAGAACAGGGGGGGGGAAACACCATATATTTT.

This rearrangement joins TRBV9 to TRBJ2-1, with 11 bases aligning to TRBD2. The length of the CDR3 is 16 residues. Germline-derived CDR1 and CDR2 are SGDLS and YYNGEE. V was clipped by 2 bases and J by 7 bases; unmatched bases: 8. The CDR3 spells CASSVTTSGAGNEQFF. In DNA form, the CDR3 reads TGTGCCAGCAGCGTGACGACTAGCGGGGCGGGGAATGAGCAGTTCTTC.

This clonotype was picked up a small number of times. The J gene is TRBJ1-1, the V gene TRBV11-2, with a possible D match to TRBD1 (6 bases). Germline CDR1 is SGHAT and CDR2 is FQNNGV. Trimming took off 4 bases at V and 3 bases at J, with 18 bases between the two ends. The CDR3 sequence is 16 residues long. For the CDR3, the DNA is TGTGCCAGCAGCTCCAGGCTCGGGGGCAGGGACACTGAAGCTTTCTTT. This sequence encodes CASSSRLGGRDTEAFF.

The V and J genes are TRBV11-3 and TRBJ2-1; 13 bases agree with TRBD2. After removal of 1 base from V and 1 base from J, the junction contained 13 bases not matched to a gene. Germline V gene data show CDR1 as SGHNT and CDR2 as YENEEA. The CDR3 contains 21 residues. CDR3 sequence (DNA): TGTGCCAGCAGCTTAGGAATGTTGGGGGGGACTAGCGGGATTTCCTACAATGAGCAGTTCTTC. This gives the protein CASSLGMLGGTSGISYNEQFF.

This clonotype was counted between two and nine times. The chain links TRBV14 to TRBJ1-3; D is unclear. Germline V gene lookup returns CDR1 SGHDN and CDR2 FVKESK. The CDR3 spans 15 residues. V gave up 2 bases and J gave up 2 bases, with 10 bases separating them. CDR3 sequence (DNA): TGTGCCAGCAGCCAAATCCCCCTGACTGGAAACACCATATATTTT. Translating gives CASSQIPLTGNTIYF.